The present T cell receptor (beta chain) was sequenced within a study of cytomegalovirus exposure and HLA in healthy donors. CDR3 length: 19 residues. V lost 4 bases, J lost 2 bases, and 14 bases stayed unmatched. Germline loops: CDR1 SGHDT, CDR2 YYEEEE. PCR amplification relied on 60 Vbeta primers (plus 13 Jbeta primers). Libraries were prepared by immunoSEQ multiplex PCR; TCRdb keeps only in-frame clonotypes and omits some of them. The sample includes some 200,000 clones, around 88% of them seen just once. Study conclusions and caveats: Confirmation in vitro established that a few CMV-associated chains were specific for CMV antigens. Earlier analysis looked at TCR beta V segments, and most were productive about 90% or about 30% of the time.

With respect to this clone: Its antigen remains unknown.

Sequencing used PBMCs. This sequence joins TRBV5-6 and TRBJ1-4; TRBD1 agrees at 10 bases. The source is a woman under 30 in good health and CMV-seronegative. The CDR3 region is CASSKGTGAIAQTNEKLFF. CDR3 DNA: TGTGCCAGCAGCAAAGGGACAGGGGCTATTGCTCAGACTAATGAAAAACTGTTTTTT.